The 9 T cell receptor beta chains below come from one sample, sequenced in a study of blood T cell repertoires in COVID-19. The assay was immunoSEQ multiplex PCR, and TCRdb's table has in-frame clones only and misses some. The table has roughly 440,000 clones, approximately 88% seen once. Sequenced sample: peripheral blood. These receptors were collected from a woman aged 50 to 60 with COVID-19, enrolled during active disease.

This rearrangement joins TRBV4-2 to TRBJ2-7; tentative D call: TRBD2 (6 bases). The CDR3 consists of 13 residues. V was shortened by 4 bases and J by 2 bases, with 9 bases between the two germline ends. CDR1 is LGHNA, CDR2 YNFKEQ, per germline. CDR3 loop: CASSLGGPYEQYF. As DNA, the CDR3 is TGTGCCAGCAGCCTGGGAGGCCCCTACGAGCAGTACTTC.

J is TRBJ2-3 and V is TRBV7-8; tentatively, D is TRBD1 (6 bases). V was clipped by 6 bases and J by 4 bases, with 14 bases between them. Per germline, CDR1 SGHVS and CDR2 FQNEAQ. This CDR3 is built from 14 residues. The CDR3 loop is CASSRLTGADTQYF. The DNA for the CDR3 is TGTGCCAGCAGTCGATTGACAGGAGCAGATACGCAGTATTTT.

The CDR3 loop is CATSRGYPGQGDHEQYF. The DNA for the CDR3 is TGTGCCACCAGCAGAGGGTACCCGGGACAAGGGGATCACGAGCAGTACTTC. The V call is TRBV15, the J call TRBJ2-7; D might be TRBD1 (6 bases). CDR1 is LNHNV, CDR2 YYDKDF, per germline (reference sequence). The V end lost 1 base, the J end lost 5 bases, and 21 bases lay between the germline ends. The CDR3 has 17 amino acids.

The chain employs TRBV25-1 and TRBJ2-5; tentative D call: TRBD1 (6 bases). Trimming took off 0 bases at V and 1 base at J, with 12 bases between the two ends. The CDR3 length is 16 residues. Germline CDR1 and CDR2: MGHDK and SYGVNS. The CDR3 loop is CASSEYPTGFQETQYF. The DNA of the CDR3 is TGTGCCAGCAGTGAATATCCTACAGGGTTCCAAGAGACCCAGTACTTC. The whole variable domain, remainder taken from reference TRBV25-1 and TRBJ2-5, is EADIYQTPRYLVIGTGKKITLECSQTMGHDKMYWYQQDPGMELHLIHYSYGVNSTEKGDLSSESTVSRIRTEHFPLTLESARPSHTSQYLCASSEYPTGFQETQYFGPGTRLLVL.

The rearrangement uses TRBV2 and TRBJ2-5; perhaps TRBD2 as D (7 bases). In germline, CDR1 is SNHLY, CDR2 FYNNEI. The V gene lost 2 bases and the J gene lost 6 bases, with 13 bases spanning the gap. This CDR3 spans 14 amino acids. This CDR3 reads CASSEYGGAKTQYF. The CDR3 DNA reads TGTGCCAGCAGTGAATATGGGGGGGCGAAGACCCAGTACTTC. Full variable domain (rest looked up from reference TRBV2 and TRBJ2-5): EPEVTQTPSHQVTQMGQEVILRCVPISNHLYFYWYRQILGQKVEFLVSFYNNEISEKSEIFDDQFSVERPDGSNFTLKIRSTKLEDSAMYFCASSEYGGAKTQYFGPGTRLLVL.

The chain links TRBV28 to TRBJ2-7; TRBD2 matches at 9 bases. V gave up 5 bases and J gave up 3 bases; unmatched junction bases: 8. Germline values: CDR1 MDHEN, CDR2 SYDVKM. The CDR3 runs to 15 residues. In DNA form, the CDR3 reads TGTGCCAGCAGTCACGCGGCGGGGGGGCTCTACGAGCAGTACTTC. Its translation: CASSHAAGGLYEQYF.

The chain is built from TRBV5-8 and TRBJ1-6; D not resolved. The V end was cut by 4 bases, the J end by 7 bases, with 9 bases between. The CDR3 loop spans 13 amino acids. Germline V lookup: CDR1 SGHTS, CDR2 YDEGEE. This CDR3 is CASSPVLNSPLHF. CDR3 DNA: TGTGCCAGCAGCCCGGTCCTAAATTCACCCCTCCACTTT. The full variable domain, with the rest looked up from reference TRBV5-8 and TRBJ1-6, is EAGVTQSPTHLIKTRGQQATLRCSPISGHTSVYWYQQALGLGLQFLLWYDEGEERNRGNFPPRFSGRQFPNYSSELNVNALELEDSALYLCASSPVLNSPLHFGNGTRLTVT.

V and J are TRBV27 and TRBJ1-5; D ambiguous. There are 15 residues in the CDR3. With 4 bases removed from V and 0 bases from J, the gap between germline ends came to 10 bases. The V gene's germline CDR1 is MNHEY and CDR2 SMNVEV (reference sequence). The CDR3 DNA is TGTGCCAGCAGTTCAACCGGGGATAGCAATCAGCCCCAGCATTTT. It specifies CASSSTGDSNQPQHF.

The genes are TRBV2 and TRBJ2-7; TRBD1 might be the D (6 bases). Trimming removed 4 bases from V and 2 bases from J, with 15 bases in between. The CDR3 sequence is 15 residues long. Germline loops: CDR1 SNHLY, CDR2 FYNNEI. The CDR3 protein is CASSVEDSRAYEQYF. The CDR3 coding sequence is TGTGCCAGCAGTGTTGAGGACAGTAGAGCCTACGAGCAGTACTTC.